Sequencing of this T cell receptor beta chain was carried out in a study of blood T cells in healthy people across ages. The authors ran a second PCR of about 6 to 11 cycles using a sample-barcoded 5' primer and a J-beta primer mix. TCRdb reprocessed the 5' RACE reads with MiXCR, giving one entry per CDR3 protein. The table shows approximately 800,000 distinct CDR3 sequences, with under 80% occurring only once. The germline CDR1 and CDR2 sequences are LGHNA and YSLEER. The V and J ends lost 0 bases and 5 bases, in that order; junction bases with no gene match: 2. The length of the CDR3 is 15 residues.

This TCR was sampled from a man aged 25 to 40 in good health. The chain employs TRBV4-3 and TRBJ1-5; the match to TRBD1 covers 9 bases. The source material was blood. CDR3 in amino acids: CASSQDRTGDQPQHF. For the CDR3, the DNA is TGCGCCAGCAGCCAAGATAGGACAGGGGATCAGCCCCAGCATTTT.